Listed below are T cell receptor beta chains from one sample, sequenced in a study of blood T cell repertoires in COVID-19. Produced via immunoSEQ multiplex PCR; TCRdb's table is partial and in-frame only. Here the sample spans roughly 290,000 clones, roughly 85% being singletons. The sequenced sample was PBMCs or T cells enriched from blood (not recorded which). These TCRs come from a man in his thirties or forties who had recovered from COVID-19. The conserved cysteine and the conserved F or W are not part of the CDR3 here.

ASTHSGANVLT,TRBV5-4,TRBJ2-6
ANQTGGNQPQH,TRBV10-3,TRBJ1-5
ASGTGAGNIQY,TRBV12-3/TRBV12-4,TRBJ2-4
AISESFNWMGFTTGEDQPQH,TRBV10-3,TRBJ1-5
ASSILQGSPLH,TRBV19,TRBJ1-6
ASSPRYTFPNTEAF,TRBV27,TRBJ1-1
ASSPPGTVNEKLF,TRBV3-1/TRBV3-2,TRBJ1-4
ASSELRSSGANVLT,TRBV6-1,TRBJ2-6
ASSLNSGTEAF,TRBV5-6,TRBJ1-1
ASSPGQNEKLF,TRBV7-9,TRBJ1-4
SVSGGAGTEAF,TRBV29-1,TRBJ1-1
ASNVHGELF,TRBV21-1,TRBJ2-2
ASSFVLAGGKETQY,TRBV5-1,TRBJ2-5
ASSFGQAVAKNIQY,TRBV5-1,TRBJ2-4
ASGRGPYEQY,TRBV6-5,TRBJ2-7
AGWSGYGNTIY,TRBV2,TRBJ1-3
ASSYQRGGYEQY,TRBV6-5,TRBJ2-7
ASYPVGVSYNSPLH,TRBV27,TRBJ1-6
ASSLAGQGAF,TRBV12-3/TRBV12-4,TRBJ1-1
ASSWDRGSNSPLH,TRBV18,TRBJ1-6
ASSTLTQGVREQY,TRBV11-2,TRBJ2-7
ASSEGTGVSSPLH,TRBV13,TRBJ1-6
ASSSVGSGSNEQF,TRBV19,TRBJ2-1
ASSIGEIGAPLH,TRBV19,TRBJ1-6
SVVLAADTQY,TRBV29-1,TRBJ2-3
ASSRGMSNQPQH,TRBV19,TRBJ1-5
ASSDRPNYGYT,TRBV6-6,TRBJ1-2